This T cell receptor (beta chain) was identified in a study of blood T cell repertoires in COVID-19. About the research overall: T cells, B-cell-depleted T cells, or PBMCs provided the cDNA or gDNA that served as material.

Study processing details: Amplification of reference gene primers was used by the study to estimate nucleated cell counts. This table comes from immunoSEQ multiplex PCR, and its TCRdb copy is limited to in-frame clones, with some not included. V and J calls and clone size are given by that table; D and trimming were obtained from the DNA. The table includes under 45,000 clones, 87% detected once. CDR1 LNHDA and CDR2 SQIVND come from the germline V gene (reference sequence). The ends were cut back, 10 bases at V and 4 bases at J, with 10 bases in the middle. This CDR3 has 11 amino acids. V and J are TRBV19 and TRBJ2-5; unclear D gene. Sequences were obtained from peripheral blood. This TCR came from an elderly man with active COVID-19. Here the CDR3 DNA reads TGTGCCACCCGCGGCGGAGAGACCCAGTACTTC. Translation: CATRGGETQYF.